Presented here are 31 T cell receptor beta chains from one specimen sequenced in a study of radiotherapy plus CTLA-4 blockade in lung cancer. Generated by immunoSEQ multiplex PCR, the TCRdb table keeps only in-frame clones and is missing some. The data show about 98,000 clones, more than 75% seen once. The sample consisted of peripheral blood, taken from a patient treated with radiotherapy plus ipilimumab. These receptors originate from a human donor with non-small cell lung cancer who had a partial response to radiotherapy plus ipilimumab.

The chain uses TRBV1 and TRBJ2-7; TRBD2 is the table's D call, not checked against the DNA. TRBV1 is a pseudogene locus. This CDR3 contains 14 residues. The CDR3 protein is CTSSPLAGVYEQYF. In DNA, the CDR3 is TGCACCAGCAGCCCCCTAGCGGGAGTCTACGAGCAGTACTTC.

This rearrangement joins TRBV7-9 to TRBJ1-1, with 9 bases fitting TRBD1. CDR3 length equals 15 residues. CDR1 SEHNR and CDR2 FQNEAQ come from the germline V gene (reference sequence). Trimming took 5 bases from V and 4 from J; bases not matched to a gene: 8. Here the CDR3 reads CASSLRGQGSTEAFF. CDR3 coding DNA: TGTGCCAGCAGCCTAAGGGGACAGGGATCCACTGAAGCTTTCTTT.

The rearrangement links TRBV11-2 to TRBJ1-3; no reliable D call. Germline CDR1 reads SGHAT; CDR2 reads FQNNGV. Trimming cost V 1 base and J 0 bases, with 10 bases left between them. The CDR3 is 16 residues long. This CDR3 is CASSLVRLSSGNTIYF. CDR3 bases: TGTGCCAGCAGCTTAGTCCGCCTGAGCTCTGGAAACACCATATATTTT.

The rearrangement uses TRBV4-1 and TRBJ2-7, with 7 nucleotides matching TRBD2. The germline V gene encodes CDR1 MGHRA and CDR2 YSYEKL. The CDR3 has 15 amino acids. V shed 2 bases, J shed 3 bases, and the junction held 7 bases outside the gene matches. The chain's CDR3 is CASSQRGVNNYEQYF. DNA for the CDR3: TGCGCCAGCAGCCAACGGGGGGTAAACAACTACGAGCAGTACTTC.

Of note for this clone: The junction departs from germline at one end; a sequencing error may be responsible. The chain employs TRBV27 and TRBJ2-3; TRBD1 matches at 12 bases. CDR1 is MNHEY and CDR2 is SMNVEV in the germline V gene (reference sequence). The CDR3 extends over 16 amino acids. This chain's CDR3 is CASTPSGTGGTDTQYF. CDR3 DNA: TGTGCCAGCACCCCCTCGGGGACAGGGGGCACGGATACGCAGTATTTT.

As DNA, the CDR3 is TGTGCCAGCAGCGCAAGACTAGCGGGAGAGCAGTTCTTC. Protein sequence: CASSARLAGEQFF. The chain uses TRBV9 and TRBJ2-1; 11 bases are a match to TRBD2. The CDR3 runs 13 residues. V shed 3 bases and J 10 bases; nucleotides not matched to a gene: 3. The germline CDR1 and CDR2 sequences are SGDLS and YYNGEE.

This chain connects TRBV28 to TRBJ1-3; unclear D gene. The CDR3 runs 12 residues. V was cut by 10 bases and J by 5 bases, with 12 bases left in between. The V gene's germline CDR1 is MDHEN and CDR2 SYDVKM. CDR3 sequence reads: CATGDRRNTIYF. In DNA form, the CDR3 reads TGTGCCACTGGAGATCGGCGAAACACCATATATTTT. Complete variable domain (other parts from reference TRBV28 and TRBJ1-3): DVKVTQSSRYLVKRTGEKVFLECVQDMDHENMFWYRQDPGLGLRLIYFSYDVKMKEKGDIPEGYSVSREKKERFSLILESASTNQTSMYLCATGDRRNTIYFGEGSWLTVV.

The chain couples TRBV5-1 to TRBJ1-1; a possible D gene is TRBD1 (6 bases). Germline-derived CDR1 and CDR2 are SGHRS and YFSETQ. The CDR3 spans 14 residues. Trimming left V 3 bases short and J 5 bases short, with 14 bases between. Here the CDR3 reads CASSWGTQETEAFF. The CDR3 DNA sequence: TGCGCCAGCAGCTGGGGGACACAGGAGACTGAAGCTTTCTTT.

In DNA, the CDR3 is TGTGCCAGCAGCACCGGGACTAGGACAGATACGCAGTATTTT. Its protein product is CASSTGTRTDTQYF. The V and J genes are TRBV5-4 and TRBJ2-3, with 8 bases aligning to TRBD2. CDR3 length equals 14 residues. Germline V gene sequence: CDR1 SGHNT, CDR2 YYREEE (reference sequence). Trimming at V came to 4 bases and at J to 3 bases, leaving 4 bases not matched to a gene.

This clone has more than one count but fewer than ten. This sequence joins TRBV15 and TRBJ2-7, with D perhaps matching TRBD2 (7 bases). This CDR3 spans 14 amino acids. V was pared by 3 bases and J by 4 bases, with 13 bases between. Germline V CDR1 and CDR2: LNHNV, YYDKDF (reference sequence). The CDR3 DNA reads TGTGCCACCAGCAGCGTCGGGGGGCTATACGAGCAGTACTTC. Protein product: CATSSVGGLYEQYF.

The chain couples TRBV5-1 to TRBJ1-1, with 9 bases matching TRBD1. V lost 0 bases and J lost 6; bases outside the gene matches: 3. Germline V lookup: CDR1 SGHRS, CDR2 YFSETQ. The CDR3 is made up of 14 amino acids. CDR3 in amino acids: CASSLEGQGPEAFF. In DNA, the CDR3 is TGCGCCAGCAGCTTGGAGGGACAGGGACCTGAAGCTTTCTTT.

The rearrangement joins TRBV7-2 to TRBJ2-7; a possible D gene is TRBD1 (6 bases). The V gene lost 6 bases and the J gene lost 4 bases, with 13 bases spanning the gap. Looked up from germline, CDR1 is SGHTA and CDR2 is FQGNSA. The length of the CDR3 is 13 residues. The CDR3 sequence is CASSRTTGYEQYF. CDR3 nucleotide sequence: TGTGCCAGCAGTCGGACAACAGGGTACGAGCAGTACTTC.

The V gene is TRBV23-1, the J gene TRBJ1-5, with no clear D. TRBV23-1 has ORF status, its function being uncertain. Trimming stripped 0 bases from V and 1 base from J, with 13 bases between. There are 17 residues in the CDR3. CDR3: CASSQSRKAGSNQPQHF. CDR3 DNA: TGCGCCAGCAGTCAATCGAGGAAGGCGGGGAGCAATCAGCCCCAGCATTTT.

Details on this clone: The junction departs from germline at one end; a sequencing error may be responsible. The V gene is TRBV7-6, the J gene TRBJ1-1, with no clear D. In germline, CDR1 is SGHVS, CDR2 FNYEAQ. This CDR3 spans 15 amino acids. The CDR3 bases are TGTGCCAACAGCTTAGCATCCGCCGGGAACACTGAAGCTTTCTTT. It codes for CANSLASAGNTEAFF.

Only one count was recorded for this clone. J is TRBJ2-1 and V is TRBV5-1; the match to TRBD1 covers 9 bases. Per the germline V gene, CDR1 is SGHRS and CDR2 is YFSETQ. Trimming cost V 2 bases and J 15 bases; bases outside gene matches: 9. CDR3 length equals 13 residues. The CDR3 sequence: CASSFHPGTGLFF. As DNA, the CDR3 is TGCGCCAGCAGCTTCCACCCCGGGACAGGGCTGTTCTTC.

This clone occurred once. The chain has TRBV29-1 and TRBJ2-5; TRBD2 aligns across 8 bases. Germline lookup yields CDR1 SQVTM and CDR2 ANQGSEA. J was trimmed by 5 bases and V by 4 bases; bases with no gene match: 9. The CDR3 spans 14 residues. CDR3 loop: CSVVNSGKGETQYF. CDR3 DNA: TGCAGCGTTGTGAATAGCGGGAAAGGGGAGACCCAGTACTTC. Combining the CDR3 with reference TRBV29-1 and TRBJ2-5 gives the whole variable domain SAVISQKPSRDICQRGTSLTIQCQVDSQVTMMFWYRQQPGQSLTLIATANQGSEATYESGFVIDKFPISRPNLTFSTLTVSNMSPEDSSIYLCSVVNSGKGETQYFGPGTRLLVL.

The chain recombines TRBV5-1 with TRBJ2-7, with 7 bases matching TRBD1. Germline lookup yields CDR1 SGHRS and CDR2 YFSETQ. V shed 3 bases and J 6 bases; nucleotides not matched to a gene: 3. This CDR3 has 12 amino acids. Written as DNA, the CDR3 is TGCGCCAGCAGCTCGGACAGGTTCGAGCAGTACTTC. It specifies CASSSDRFEQYF.

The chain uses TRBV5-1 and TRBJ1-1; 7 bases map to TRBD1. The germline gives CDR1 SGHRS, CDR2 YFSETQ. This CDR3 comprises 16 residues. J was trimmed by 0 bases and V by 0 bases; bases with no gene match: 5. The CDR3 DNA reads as TGCGCCAGCAGCTTGGCCTCGGGACAGCTGAACACTGAAGCTTTCTTT. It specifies CASSLASGQLNTEAFF.

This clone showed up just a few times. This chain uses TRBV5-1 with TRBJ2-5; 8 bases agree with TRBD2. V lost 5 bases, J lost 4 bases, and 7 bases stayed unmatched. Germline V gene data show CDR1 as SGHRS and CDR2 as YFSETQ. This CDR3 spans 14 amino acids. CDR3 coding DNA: TGCGCCAGCAGTCGGAGCGGGAGTCTAGAGACCCAGTACTTC. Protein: CASSRSGSLETQYF.

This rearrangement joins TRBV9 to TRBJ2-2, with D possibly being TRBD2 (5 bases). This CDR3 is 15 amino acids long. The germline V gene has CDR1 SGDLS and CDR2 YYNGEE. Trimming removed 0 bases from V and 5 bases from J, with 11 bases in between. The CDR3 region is CASSVGSPGTGELFF. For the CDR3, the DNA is TGTGCCAGCAGCGTAGGAAGCCCGGGGACCGGGGAGCTGTTTTTT. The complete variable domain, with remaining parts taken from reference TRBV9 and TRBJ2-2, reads DSGVTQTPKHLITATGQRVTLRCSPRSGDLSVYWYQQSLDQGLQFLIQYYNGEERAKGNILERFSAQQFPDLHSELNLSSLELGDSALYFCASSVGSPGTGELFFGEGSRLTVL.

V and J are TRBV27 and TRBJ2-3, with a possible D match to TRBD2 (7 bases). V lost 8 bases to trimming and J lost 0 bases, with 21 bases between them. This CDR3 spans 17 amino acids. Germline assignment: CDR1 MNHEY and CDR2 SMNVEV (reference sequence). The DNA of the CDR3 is TGTGCCAGCTCCCGTGGGGGGGGGCCTCCTAGCACAGATACGCAGTATTTT. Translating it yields CASSRGGGPPSTDTQYF.

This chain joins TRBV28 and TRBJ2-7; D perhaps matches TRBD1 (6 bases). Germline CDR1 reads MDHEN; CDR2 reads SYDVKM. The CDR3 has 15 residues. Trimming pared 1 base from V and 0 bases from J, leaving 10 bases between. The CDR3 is CASSLSTGSSYEQYF. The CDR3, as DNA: TGTGCCAGCAGTTTATCCACAGGGAGCTCCTACGAGCAGTACTTC.

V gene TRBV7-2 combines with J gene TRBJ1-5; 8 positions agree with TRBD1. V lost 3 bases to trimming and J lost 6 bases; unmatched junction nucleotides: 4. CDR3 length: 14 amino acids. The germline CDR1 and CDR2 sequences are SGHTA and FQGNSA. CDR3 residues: CASSFGQGGQPQHF. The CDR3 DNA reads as TGTGCCAGCAGCTTCGGACAGGGCGGTCAGCCCCAGCATTTT.

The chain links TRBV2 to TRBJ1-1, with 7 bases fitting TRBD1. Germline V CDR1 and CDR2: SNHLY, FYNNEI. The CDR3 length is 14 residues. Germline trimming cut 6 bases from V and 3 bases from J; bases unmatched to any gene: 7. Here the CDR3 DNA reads TGTGCCAGCAGGGTGACAGGGCGGGACACTGAAGCTTTCTTT. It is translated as CASRVTGRDTEAFF.

CDR3 bases: TGTGCCAGCAGTCCTACTTCCGGGGTGGGCTATGGCTACACCTTC. Its protein product is CASSPTSGVGYGYTF. The chain joins TRBV7-2 to TRBJ1-2; D is uncertain. The CDR3 has 15 residues. From germline, CDR1 is SGHTA and CDR2 FQGNSA. V lost 6 bases and J lost 4, with 18 bases in between.

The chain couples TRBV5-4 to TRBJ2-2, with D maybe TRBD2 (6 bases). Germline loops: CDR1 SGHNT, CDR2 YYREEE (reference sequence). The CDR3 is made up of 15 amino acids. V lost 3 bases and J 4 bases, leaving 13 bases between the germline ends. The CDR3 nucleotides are TGTGCCAGCAGCTATGCTAGCGCCAGCACCGGGGAGCTGTTTTTT. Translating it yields CASSYASASTGELFF.

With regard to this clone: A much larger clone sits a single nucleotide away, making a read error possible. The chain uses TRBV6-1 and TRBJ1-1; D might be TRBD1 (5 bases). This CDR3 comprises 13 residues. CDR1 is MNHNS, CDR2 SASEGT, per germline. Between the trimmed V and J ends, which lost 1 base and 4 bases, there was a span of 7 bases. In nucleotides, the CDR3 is TGTGCCAGCAGTGAAGGGGGGGGCACTGAAGCTTTCTTT. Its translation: CASSEGGGTEAFF.

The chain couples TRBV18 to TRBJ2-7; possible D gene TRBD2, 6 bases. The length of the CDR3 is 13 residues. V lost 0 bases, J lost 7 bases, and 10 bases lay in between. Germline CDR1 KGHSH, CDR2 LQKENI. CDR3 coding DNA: TGTGCCAGCTCACCACCGGGTCGGGGGGAGCAGTACTTC. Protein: CASSPPGRGEQYF.

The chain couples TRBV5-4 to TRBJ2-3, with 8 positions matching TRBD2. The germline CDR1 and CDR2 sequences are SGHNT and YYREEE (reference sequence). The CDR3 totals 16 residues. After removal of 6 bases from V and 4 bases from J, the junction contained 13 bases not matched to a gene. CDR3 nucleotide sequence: TGTGCCAGCACCGGAAGGACGGGGGGGACCGCAGATACGCAGTATTTT. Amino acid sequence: CASTGRTGGTADTQYF.

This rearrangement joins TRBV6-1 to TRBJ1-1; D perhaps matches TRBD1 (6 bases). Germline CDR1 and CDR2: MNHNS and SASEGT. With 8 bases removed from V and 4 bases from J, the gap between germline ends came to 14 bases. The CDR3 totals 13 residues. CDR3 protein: CASWAFRGTEAFF. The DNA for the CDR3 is TGTGCCAGCTGGGCGTTCAGGGGCACTGAAGCTTTCTTT.

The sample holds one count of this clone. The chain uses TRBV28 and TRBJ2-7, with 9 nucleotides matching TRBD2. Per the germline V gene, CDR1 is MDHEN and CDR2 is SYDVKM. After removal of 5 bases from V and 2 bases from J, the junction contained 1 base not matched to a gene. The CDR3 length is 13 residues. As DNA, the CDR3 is TGTGCCAGCAGTAGCGGGAGGCCCTACGAGCAGTACTTC. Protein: CASSSGRPYEQYF. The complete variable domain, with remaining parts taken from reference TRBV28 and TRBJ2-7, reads DVKVTQSSRYLVKRTGEKVFLECVQDMDHENMFWYRQDPGLGLRLIYFSYDVKMKEKGDIPEGYSVSREKKERFSLILESASTNQTSMYLCASSSGRPYEQYFGPGTRLTVT.